Listed here are 25 T cell receptor beta chains from one sample, sequenced in a study of CD8+ T cells in alopecia areata. After isolation, RNA underwent reverse transcription to generate cDNA as the sequencing template. Profiling relied on immunoSEQ multiplex PCR, and the TCRdb table lists in-frame clones only, not all of them. The sample carries some 8,000 clones, 60% to 85% recorded once. Once sorted, CD4+ cells from about five patients yielded CD25+CD127- cells. Sequenced material: CD4+ Tregs sorted from blood. The receptors were sampled from a human donor with alopecia areata.

The rearrangement links TRBV5-1 to TRBJ2-1; D remains ambiguous. The CDR3 has 15 amino acids. Germline V CDR1 and CDR2: SGHRS, YFSETQ. The V and J ends lost 0 bases and 8 bases respectively, with 15 bases between them. CDR3 nucleotides: TGCGCCAGCAGCTTGGCCAGGCAAGGTTGGGATGAGCAGTTCTTC. The encoded protein is CASSLARQGWDEQFF.

For the CDR3, the DNA is TGCGCCAGCAGCCCCGACGGATCCTACGAGCAGTACTTC. Its protein is CASSPDGSYEQYF. The rearrangement uses TRBV5-1 and TRBJ2-7; D remains ambiguous. The germline CDR1 and CDR2 sequences are SGHRS and YFSETQ. The CDR3 contains 13 residues. The germline V and J ends were trimmed by 4 bases and 1 base, with 9 bases remaining between them.

With regard to this clone: The sample holds other DNA sequences that translate to the same CDR3. The chain links TRBV5-1 to TRBJ2-7; tentative D call: TRBD1 (5 bases). The CDR3 is 16 residues long. From germline, CDR1 is SGHRS and CDR2 YFSETQ. The V and J ends lost 1 base and 1 base respectively, with 15 bases between them. The chain's CDR3 is CASSLLQGAVSYEQYF. The CDR3 DNA follows: TGCGCCAGCAGCTTGCTCCAGGGCGCAGTATCCTACGAGCAGTACTTC.

This clone was seen a handful of times. The chain couples TRBV11-2 to TRBJ2-1; TRBD2 is a possible D gene (5 bases). V was pared by 1 base and J by 8 bases, with 9 bases between. CDR1 is SGHAT and CDR2 is FQNNGV in the germline V gene. The CDR3 sequence is 13 residues long. The CDR3 protein is CASSLVRVYEQFF. CDR3 bases: TGTGCCAGCAGCTTAGTGAGGGTTTATGAGCAGTTCTTC.

The V and J genes are TRBV2 and TRBJ2-1; 8 bases agree with TRBD2. Germline lookup yields CDR1 SNHLY and CDR2 FYNNEI. This CDR3 is 17 amino acids long. V gave up 6 bases and J gave up 3 bases; unmatched junction bases: 13. CDR3 nucleotides: TGTGCCAGCAGAGCTTCCCGGATAGCGGGACACTACAATGAGCAGTTCTTC. This codes for CASRASRIAGHYNEQFF.

J is TRBJ2-6 and V is TRBV7-9; 10 nucleotides match TRBD1. Germline V CDR1 and CDR2: SEHNR, FQNEAQ (reference sequence). The ends lost 4 bases at V and 0 bases at J; junction bases unmatched: 9. CDR3 length: 19 amino acids. The CDR3 DNA reads as TGTGCCAGCAGCTCCGACTGGGACAGGGGACGCTCTGGGGCCAACGTCCTGACTTTC. Its protein product is CASSSDWDRGRSGANVLTF. The full variable domain, rest sourced from reference TRBV7-9 and TRBJ2-6, is DTGVSQNPRHKITKRGQNVTFRCDPISEHNRLYWYRQTLGQGPEFLTYFQNEAQLEKSRLLSDRFSAERPKGSFSTLEIQRTEQGDSAMYLCASSSDWDRGRSGANVLTFGAGSRLTVL.

The rearrangement links TRBV2 to TRBJ1-2; TRBD1 matches 9 bases. The germline V gene encodes CDR1 SNHLY and CDR2 FYNNEI. The J segment lost 4 bases and the V segment lost 8 bases, leaving 5 bases of the junction unmatched. The CDR3 has 13 residues. The CDR3 sequence is CASRTGDFYGYTF. The CDR3 DNA reads as TGTGCCAGCCGGACAGGGGACTTCTATGGCTACACCTTC.

The chain combines TRBV5-6 with TRBJ1-5; D gene ambiguous. CDR1 and CDR2 from the germline V gene are SGHDT and YYEEEE. Trimming cost V 1 base and J 3 bases, with 8 bases left between them. This CDR3 comprises 14 residues. The CDR3 DNA sequence: TGTGCCAGCAGCTTGCTTGGAATCAATCAGCCCCAGCATTTT. Its translation is CASSLLGINQPQHF.

The chain couples TRBV7-2 to TRBJ2-1; TRBD2 agrees at 7 bases. CDR1 is SGHTA and CDR2 is FQGNSA in the germline V gene. The CDR3 consists of 12 residues. V dropped 3 bases and J dropped 12; count of bases not matched to a gene: 5. DNA for the CDR3: TGTGCCAGCAGCTTTTGGACTAGTTTGCAGTTCTTC. This codes for CASSFWTSLQFF. The complete variable domain, with remaining parts taken from reference TRBV7-2 and TRBJ2-1, reads GAGVSQSPSNKVTEKGKDVELRCDPISGHTALYWYRQSLGQGLEFLIYFQGNSAPDKSGLPSDRFSAERTGGSVSTLTIQRTQQEDSAVYLCASSFWTSLQFFGPGTRLTVL.

The V call is TRBV5-4, the J call TRBJ2-5; 13 bases match TRBD2. The DNA end favors TRBJ2-7, so the J call may be wrong. This CDR3 comprises 19 residues. CDR1 is SGHNT, CDR2 YYREEE, per germline (reference sequence). The CDR3, as DNA: TGTGCCAGCAGCTTAAGAAGGGGACTAGCGGGACCTAGCTCCTACGAGCAGTACTTC. This codes for CASSLRRGLAGPSSYEQYF.

This clone was seen more than once but under ten times. The chain uses TRBV7-3 and TRBJ2-2; no definite D call. Germline V lookup: CDR1 SGHTA, CDR2 FQGTGA. V was trimmed by 6 bases and J by 6 bases, leaving 8 bases between them. There are 12 residues in the CDR3. The CDR3 coding sequence is TGTGCCAGCAGTACAAAGGCCGGGGAGCTGTTTTTT. This translates into CASSTKAGELFF.

The J gene is TRBJ1-1, the V gene TRBV4-1; 10 bases map to TRBD1. Germline V gene lookup returns CDR1 MGHRA and CDR2 YSYEKL. The CDR3 covers 15 residues. V gave up 1 base and J gave up 4 bases; unmatched junction bases: 3. DNA for the CDR3: TGCGCCAGCAGCCAAGGACAGGGGGCGCGCACTGAAGCTTTCTTT. It yields the protein CASSQGQGARTEAFF.

This clone showed up just a few times. This sequence joins TRBV28 and TRBJ2-3; D call uncertain. V shed 5 bases and J shed 5 bases, with 8 bases lying between them. The CDR3 covers 12 residues. Germline-derived CDR1 and CDR2 are MDHEN and SYDVKM. The CDR3, as DNA: TGTGCCAGCAGTCCCTACAGAGATACGCAGTATTTT. Its protein is CASSPYRDTQYF.

The CDR3 nucleotides read TGCGCCAGCAGCTACCAACCTGGCTCTAGCGGGATCAATGAGCAGTTCTTC. Amino acid sequence: CASSYQPGSSGINEQFF. This rearrangement joins TRBV5-1 to TRBJ2-1, with 9 bases that match TRBD2. V dropped 3 bases and J dropped 6; count of bases not matched to a gene: 13. CDR3 length: 17 amino acids. Germline CDR1 and CDR2: SGHRS and YFSETQ.

The chain is built from TRBV19 and TRBJ1-2; a weak D match, TRBD1 (5 bases). This CDR3 has 12 residues. The V end lost 9 bases, the J end lost 3 bases, and 11 bases lay between the germline ends. CDR1 is LNHDA, CDR2 SQIVND, per germline (reference sequence). CDR3 DNA: TGTGCCAGCAGGGTCGGAGACTATGGCTACACCTTC. Its protein is CASRVGDYGYTF.

This chain links TRBV7-9 with TRBJ2-2; 10 bases fit TRBD1. Germline assignment: CDR1 SEHNR and CDR2 FQNEAQ (reference sequence). Trimming took 5 bases from V and 6 from J; bases not matched to a gene: 6. The CDR3 is 15 amino acids. CDR3 sequence: CASSKTGTGAGELFF. The CDR3 coding sequence is TGTGCCAGCAGCAAAACCGGGACAGGGGCCGGGGAGCTGTTTTTT.

The V and J genes are TRBV11-2 and TRBJ2-5, with 14 positions matching TRBD2. V shed 5 bases, J shed 5 bases, and the junction held 7 bases outside the gene matches. Germline V lookup: CDR1 SGHAT, CDR2 FQNNGV. The CDR3 has 16 amino acids. The DNA for the CDR3 is TGTGCCAGCAGCCCCCCGGGACTAGCGGGAGTTGAGACCCAGTACTTC. Its translation is CASSPPGLAGVETQYF. Drawing the rest from reference TRBV11-2 and TRBJ2-5, the complete variable domain is EAGVAQSPRYKIIEKRQSVAFWCNPISGHATLYWYQQILGQGPKLLIQFQNNGVVDDSQLPKDRFSAERLKGVDSTLKIQPAKLEDSAVYLCASSPPGLAGVETQYFGPGTRLLVL.

As DNA, the CDR3 is TGCGCCAGCAGCCACCGGGACAGTAATGAAAAACTGTTTTTT. Residues: CASSHRDSNEKLFF. This chain links TRBV5-1 with TRBJ1-4; 7 nucleotides align to TRBD1. From germline, CDR1 is SGHRS and CDR2 YFSETQ. The V segment lost 4 bases and the J segment 4 bases; nucleotides outside the gene matches: 4. This CDR3 is built from 14 residues.

The chain joins TRBV19 to TRBJ2-5; D perhaps matches TRBD1 (6 bases). In germline, CDR1 is LNHDA, CDR2 SQIVND (reference sequence). The germline V and J ends were trimmed by 3 bases and 4 bases, with 12 bases remaining between them. This CDR3 has 14 amino acids. The CDR3 loop reads CASSIRVGAETQYF. The DNA for the CDR3 is TGTGCCAGTAGTATCCGTGTGGGGGCAGAGACCCAGTACTTC.

A few counts support this clone. This chain links TRBV7-2 with TRBJ2-1, with TRBD2 matching over 13 bases. Losses at the gene ends were 5 bases for V and 9 bases for J; bases not matched to a gene: 10. The CDR3 spans 16 residues. Germline-derived CDR1 and CDR2 are SGHTA and FQGNSA. CDR3 region: CASSQGLAGINREQFF. The CDR3 DNA follows: TGTGCCAGCAGCCAGGGACTAGCGGGGATTAATCGTGAGCAGTTCTTC.

This chain connects TRBV29-1 to TRBJ1-2; TRBD1 agrees at 10 bases. Trimming removed 7 bases from V and 5 bases from J; junction bases left unmatched: 4. The CDR3 is 12 amino acids. In germline, CDR1 is SQVTM, CDR2 ANQGSEA. CDR3 residues: CSAWDRGYGYTF. DNA of the CDR3: TGCAGCGCCTGGGACAGGGGATATGGCTACACCTTC.

This clone has a handful of counts. This chain connects TRBV23-1 to TRBJ1-2; no definite D call. TRBV23-1 falls under the ORF class, with uncertain function. The CDR3 is made up of 9 amino acids. The V gene lost 7 bases and the J gene lost 9 bases, with 6 bases spanning the gap. CDR3 bases: TGCGCCAGCATCTCTAGCTACACCTTC. Translating it yields CASISSYTF.

In its sample, this clone was seen a few times. The rearrangement joins TRBV7-2 to TRBJ1-2, with TRBD1 matching 10 bases. Germline CDR1 SGHTA, CDR2 FQGNSA. The CDR3 is 15 amino acids. Trimming took 5 bases from V and 4 from J; bases not matched to a gene: 7. CDR3 in DNA: TGTGCCAGCAGCCGTAGACAGGGGGCGGGCTATGGCTACACCTTC. Translating gives CASSRRQGAGYGYTF.

The chain joins TRBV7-2 to TRBJ2-7; TRBD1 aligns across 10 bases. The CDR3 spans 14 residues. In germline, CDR1 is SGHTA, CDR2 FQGNSA. J was trimmed by 6 bases and V by 4 bases; bases with no gene match: 6. CDR3 sequence reads: CASSYRDRGIEQYF. The CDR3 DNA is TGTGCCAGCAGCTACAGGGACAGGGGAATCGAGCAGTACTTC.

The V call is TRBV5-1, the J call TRBJ2-7, with D possibly matching TRBD2 (5 bases). Germline V gene lookup returns CDR1 SGHRS and CDR2 YFSETQ. The CDR3 sequence is 15 residues long. The V gene lost 5 bases and the J gene lost 0 bases, with 15 bases spanning the gap. CDR3 bases: TGCGCCAGCAGAAATGATGAGCGGATCTCCTACGAGCAGTACTTC. Protein sequence: CASRNDERISYEQYF.